This TCR beta chain was observed in a study of low-dose radiotherapy and immunotherapy resistance in tumors. On the study more broadly: Intravenous administration to patients comprised nivolumab at 240 mg every two weeks and ipilimumab at 1 mg/kg every six weeks.

V was trimmed by 2 bases and J by 0 bases, leaving 10 bases between them. This CDR3 spans 15 amino acids. Germline V CDR1 and CDR2: SGHRS, YFSETQ. Ten or more counts support this clonotype. Alpha and beta chains were covered, as first-strand cDNA relied on TRAV- and TRBV-specific primers. For amplifying TCRs, the PCR ran for about 19 cycles with Phusion, which was used together with a constant-region primer and the adapter on the V primers. TCRdb passed the reads through MiXCR, listing each CDR3 protein once. The data contain 75,000 to 95,000 distinct CDR3 sequences, 9.4% of them singletons. Time point defined: before trial treatment. Nivolumab, ipilimumab, aspirin, low-dose cyclophosphamide and low-dose radiotherapy were given to donors.

Sequences were derived from PBMCs, sampled before treatment. The chain carries TRBV5-1 and TRBJ2-3; a possible D gene is TRBD1 (6 bases). This sequence originates from a male donor with prostate cancer. The CDR3 DNA follows: TGCGCCAGCAGCTTAGGGGGTTTGAGCACAGATACGCAGTATTTT. Translating gives CASSLGGLSTDTQYF.